This passage covers 13 T cell receptor beta chains from one sample sequenced in a study of CD8+ T cells in alopecia areata (dated by TCRdb to 2017 to 2018). The method was the immunoSEQ multiplex PCR assay. To provide template for TCR sequencing, every sample had RNA extracted and reverse transcribed into cDNA. Imported from immuneACCESS, the table was reduced by TCRdb to in-frame sequences with V and J called. These copies leave out some clones; in studies compared against another copy, an unresolved V gene accounts for under half, and the cause of the remainder is not known. Here the sample has 12,000 or so clones; about 61% occur a single time. In total, the top ten clones hold around 13% of the sample. Lesional scalp punch biopsies and peripheral blood were obtained from alopecia areata patients. The sample taken for sequencing was skin. These receptors were taken from a human donor with alopecia areata.

This clone was observed a handful of times. This chain uses TRBV5-5 with TRBJ1-5; TRBD1 matches at 7 bases. The length of the CDR3 is 15 residues. Per the germline V gene, CDR1 is SGHKS and CDR2 is YYEKEE (reference sequence). V lost 4 bases to trimming and J lost 6 bases; unmatched junction nucleotides: 10. The CDR3 region is CASSRNPTGTQPQHF. The CDR3 nucleotides are TGTGCCAGCAGCCGGAACCCGACAGGGACTCAGCCCCAGCATTTT.

This chain connects TRBV6-6 to TRBJ2-1; D may be TRBD1 (6 bases). Looked up from germline, CDR1 is MNHNY and CDR2 is SVGAGI (reference sequence). This CDR3 region has 13 residues. V was clipped by 6 bases and J by 6 bases, with 12 bases between them. The DNA of the CDR3 is TGTGCCAGCAGCCAAACACAGGGCAATGAGCAGTTCTTC. Protein sequence: CASSQTQGNEQFF.

This clone was detected only a few times. The J gene is TRBJ2-5, the V gene TRBV7-2; the match to TRBD2 covers 7 bases. The last part of the DNA fits TRBJ2-7 better; the J call may be wrong. The CDR3 extends over 15 amino acids. The germline V gene has CDR1 SGHTA and CDR2 FQGNSA. CDR3 coding DNA: TGTGCCAGCAGCTTAGTCGCGGGGGAGATCTACGAGCAGTACTTC. This codes for CASSLVAGEIYEQYF.

V is TRBV6-1 and J is TRBJ1-5; D not resolved. The V gene lost 3 bases and the J gene lost 2 bases, with 11 bases spanning the gap. Germline loops: CDR1 MNHNS, CDR2 SASEGT. CDR3 length: 15 residues. The CDR3 spells CASSDWISGNQPQHF. Here the CDR3 DNA reads TGTGCCAGCAGTGATTGGATATCTGGCAATCAGCCCCAGCATTTT.

The rearrangement links TRBV23-1 to TRBJ2-5; perhaps TRBD1 as D (5 bases). TRBV23-1 is sorted into the ORF group, with uncertain function. The CDR3 contains 18 residues. Deletions cut 2 bases from V and 3 bases from J, with 22 bases between. The CDR3 sequence: CASSQRPSNRLSKETQYF. Written as DNA, the CDR3 is TGCGCCAGCAGTCAACGCCCCTCAAACAGGCTTAGCAAAGAGACCCAGTACTTC.

V gene TRBV27 combines with J gene TRBJ2-3; 7 bases line up with TRBD2. CDR3 length: 15 amino acids. V was clipped by 8 bases and J by 1 base; unmatched bases: 9. Per the germline V gene, CDR1 is MNHEY and CDR2 is SMNVEV (reference sequence). The CDR3 nucleotides read TGTGCCAGCGCAAGGGGAGGGCAAGGCACAGATACGCAGTATTTT. Residues: CASARGGQGTDTQYF.

This rearrangement joins TRBV7-9 to TRBJ2-5; the D gene could be TRBD1 or TRBD2 (5 bases each). Per germline, CDR1 SEHNR and CDR2 FQNEAQ (reference sequence). This CDR3 is 15 amino acids long. V lost 5 bases, J lost 2 bases, and 15 bases lay in between. Here the CDR3 DNA reads TGTGCCAGCAGCCCTCCGGGACGGGTACAAGAGACCCAGTACTTC. Encoded protein: CASSPPGRVQETQYF.

CDR3 loop: CSGKTNLNGELFF. CDR3 nucleotide sequence: TGCAGCGGAAAAACAAATCTTAACGGGGAGCTGTTTTTT. The V gene is TRBV29-1, the J gene TRBJ2-2; D remains ambiguous. Germline values: CDR1 SQVTM, CDR2 ANQGSEA. Trimming left V 7 bases short and J 7 bases short, with 16 bases between. The CDR3 contains 13 residues.

The rearrangement uses TRBV18 and TRBJ2-1, with D unresolved. V lost 6 bases and J lost 6, with 18 bases in between. In germline, CDR1 is KGHSH, CDR2 LQKENI. The CDR3 is 15 amino acids. CDR3 protein: CASSYNPPVPNEQFF. DNA of the CDR3: TGTGCCAGCTCTTACAACCCTCCCGTTCCCAATGAGCAGTTCTTC. The full variable domain, rest sourced from reference TRBV18 and TRBJ2-1, is NAGVMQNPRHLVRRRGQEARLRCSPMKGHSHVYWYRQLPEEGLKFMVYLQKENIIDESGMPKERFSAEFPKEGPSILRIQQVVRGDSAAYFCASSYNPPVPNEQFFGPGTRLTVL.

J is TRBJ1-3 and V is TRBV30, with TRBD1 matching 8 bases. This CDR3 has 15 amino acids. Germline CDR1 GTSNPN, CDR2 SVGIG (reference sequence). The V and J ends lost 2 bases and 4 bases, in that order; junction bases with no gene match: 7. The DNA for the CDR3 is TGTGCCTGGAGTCACCGAGGACAGGGCGGAAACACCATATATTTT. Translated, it gives CAWSHRGQGGNTIYF.

V gene TRBV7-2 combines with J gene TRBJ1-2; no firm D call. CDR3 size: 13 residues. Germline lookup yields CDR1 SGHTA and CDR2 FQGNSA. V was cut by 5 bases and J by 8 bases, with 15 bases left in between. This CDR3 is CASSPFESRGYTF. Written as DNA, the CDR3 is TGTGCCAGCAGCCCTTTCGAGAGTCGGGGCTACACCTTC.

The chain carries TRBV9 and TRBJ2-7; 9 bases agree with TRBD2. Per germline, CDR1 SGDLS and CDR2 YYNGEE. This CDR3 is 16 amino acids long. J lost 4 bases, V lost 0 bases, and 8 bases had no gene match. CDR3 sequence (DNA): TGTGCCAGCAGCGTAGGACGGGTAGCGGGAGTTTACGAGCAGTACTTC. This sequence encodes CASSVGRVAGVYEQYF.

The chain uses TRBV2 and TRBJ2-1; D may be TRBD2 (6 bases). Germline values: CDR1 SNHLY, CDR2 FYNNEI. The germline V and J ends were trimmed by 0 bases and 13 bases, with 7 bases remaining between them. This CDR3 region has 11 residues. CDR3: CASSEAGTQFF. The CDR3 region has the DNA TGTGCCAGCAGTGAAGCGGGGACTCAGTTCTTC.